A selection of T cell receptor beta chains follows, all from one sample in a study of T cell responses to AZD1222 COVID-19 vaccine. Some clones are missing from TCRdb's copy, which holds only in-frame ones; the method was immunoSEQ multiplex PCR. The repertoire holds around 150,000 clones, with about 90% as singletons. Here the sequenced sample was peripheral blood, taken on day 0 of AZD1222 vaccination. The source is an adult in good health. The CDR3 runs from the conserved cysteine through the conserved F or W. D genes are given only for firm matches. Only part of the rows carry a size: once, few, many, or a class if the clone is expanded.

v_call: TRBV9; clone_size: .; j_call: TRBJ2-1; d_call: .; cdr3_length: 15; cdr3_nt: TGTGCCAGCAGCGTAGGAGGCGAAGCCTACAATGAGCAGTTCTTC; cdr3_aa: CASSVGGEAYNEQFF
v_call: TRBV6-2/TRBV6-3; clone_size: .; j_call: TRBJ1-5; d_call: .; cdr3_length: 15; cdr3_nt: TGTGCCAGCAGTTACGGTGAGCACGGCAATCAGCCCCAGCATTTT; cdr3_aa: CASSYGEHGNQPQHF
v_call: TRBV18; clone_size: .; j_call: TRBJ2-5; d_call: .; cdr3_length: 13; cdr3_nt: TGTGCCAGCTCACCAGGCGGTGGAGAGACCCAGTACTTC; cdr3_aa: CASSPGGGETQYF
v_call: TRBV18; clone_size: .; j_call: TRBJ2-7; d_call: TRBD2; cdr3_length: 17; cdr3_nt: TGTGCCAGCTCACCCTTCATGCCCAGCGGGAGGAGCTACGAGCAGTACTTC; cdr3_aa: CASSPFMPSGRSYEQYF
v_call: TRBV28; clone_size: .; j_call: TRBJ1-4; d_call: TRBD1; cdr3_length: 18; cdr3_nt: TGTGCCAGCAGGCCTCCCGGGACAGGGGTGAGCTTGGATGAAAAACTGTTTTTT; cdr3_aa: CASRPPGTGVSLDEKLFF
v_call: TRBV18; clone_size: .; j_call: TRBJ2-1; d_call: .; cdr3_length: 14; cdr3_nt: TGTGCCAGCTCAGACGGGAAAAGGCCATTTGAGCAGTTCTTC; cdr3_aa: CASSDGKRPFEQFF
v_call: TRBV2; clone_size: .; j_call: TRBJ1-6; d_call: .; cdr3_length: 15; cdr3_nt: TGTGCCAGCAGCGGACTGAGCTCCTATAATTCACCCCTCCACTTT; cdr3_aa: CASSGLSSYNSPLHF
v_call: TRBV19; clone_size: .; j_call: TRBJ2-3; d_call: TRBD2; cdr3_length: 19; cdr3_nt: TGTGCCAGTAAACAAATCGGACTAGCGGGAGGGCCCAGCACAGATACGCAGTATTTT; cdr3_aa: CASKQIGLAGGPSTDTQYF
v_call: TRBV10-3; clone_size: .; j_call: TRBJ1-3; d_call: .; cdr3_length: 14; cdr3_nt: TGTGCCTCCGGAGGGGGGGGAAGTGGAAACACCATATATTTT; cdr3_aa: CASGGGGSGNTIYF
v_call: TRBV10-3; clone_size: .; j_call: TRBJ1-1; d_call: TRBD1; cdr3_length: 12; cdr3_nt: TGTGCCAGCCGGACAGGGGGCACTGAAGCTTTCTTT; cdr3_aa: CASRTGGTEAFF
v_call: TRBV4-1; clone_size: .; j_call: TRBJ2-5; d_call: TRBD2; cdr3_length: 18; cdr3_nt: TGCGCCAGCAGCCAAGATCCCCCGGGACTAGTGGCGCTGGAGACCCAGTACTTC; cdr3_aa: CASSQDPPGLVALETQYF
v_call: TRBV7-2; clone_size: .; j_call: TRBJ2-1; d_call: .; cdr3_length: 17; cdr3_nt: TGTGCCAGCAGCTTAGCGGGGTGGGCTGCAGGGACCAAAGAGCAGTTCTTC; cdr3_aa: CASSLAGWAAGTKEQFF
v_call: TRBV2; clone_size: .; j_call: TRBJ2-2; d_call: TRBD1; cdr3_length: 15; cdr3_nt: TGTGCCAGCAGCCCGACAGGGACAAACACCGGGGAGCTGTTTTTT; cdr3_aa: CASSPTGTNTGELFF
v_call: TRBV12-5; clone_size: .; j_call: TRBJ1-1; d_call: .; cdr3_length: 13; cdr3_nt: TGTGCTAGTGGTTTCGGCAGGGGTACTGAAGCTTTCTTT; cdr3_aa: CASGFGRGTEAFF
v_call: TRBV13; clone_size: .; j_call: TRBJ2-7; d_call: TRBD2; cdr3_length: 21; cdr3_nt: TGTGCCAGCAGCTTAGAGGGACTAGCGGGGAGGGCTCCTACGAGTCCCTACGAGCAGTACTTC; cdr3_aa: CASSLEGLAGRAPTSPYEQYF
v_call: TRBV6-1; clone_size: .; j_call: TRBJ2-7; d_call: .; cdr3_length: 15; cdr3_nt: TGTGCCAGCAGTGATATGGGGAAGGGAATACGCGAGCAGTACTTC; cdr3_aa: CASSDMGKGIREQYF
v_call: TRBV6-5; clone_size: .; j_call: TRBJ2-7; d_call: TRBD2; cdr3_length: 13; cdr3_nt: TGTGCCAGCAGTTACCGGGAGGGCTACGAGCAGTACTTC; cdr3_aa: CASSYREGYEQYF
v_call: TRBV19; clone_size: .; j_call: TRBJ1-2; d_call: TRBD1; cdr3_length: 15; cdr3_nt: TGTGCCAGTAGTCATACCGGGACAGGGTATCATGGCTACACCTTC; cdr3_aa: CASSHTGTGYHGYTF
v_call: TRBV28; clone_size: .; j_call: TRBJ1-6; d_call: .; cdr3_length: 15; cdr3_nt: TGTGCCAGCAGTCTCGACAGCGTTTATAATTCACCCCTCCACTTT; cdr3_aa: CASSLDSVYNSPLHF
v_call: TRBV28; clone_size: .; j_call: TRBJ1-2; d_call: .; cdr3_length: 12; cdr3_nt: TGTGCCAGCAGTTTATTTTTGTATGGCTACACCTTC; cdr3_aa: CASSLFLYGYTF
v_call: TRBV19; clone_size: .; j_call: TRBJ1-1; d_call: TRBD1; cdr3_length: 14; cdr3_nt: TGTGCCAGTAGTATTGGACAGGTTCGCACTGAAGCTTTCTTT; cdr3_aa: CASSIGQVRTEAFF
v_call: TRBV7-9; clone_size: .; j_call: TRBJ2-5; d_call: .; cdr3_length: 14; cdr3_nt: TGTGCCAGCAGCTTAAATCAGGGGATAAGGGCCCAGTACTTC; cdr3_aa: CASSLNQGIRAQYF
v_call: TRBV12-3/TRBV12-4; clone_size: .; j_call: TRBJ1-5; d_call: .; cdr3_length: 12; cdr3_nt: TGTGCCAGCAGTTTAGTGTCAGGGCCCCAGCATTTT; cdr3_aa: CASSLVSGPQHF
v_call: TRBV28; clone_size: .; j_call: TRBJ2-7; d_call: TRBD1; cdr3_length: 16; cdr3_nt: TGTGCCAGCAGTTCGACAGGGGGTTGGGGCCCGAACGAGCAGTACTTC; cdr3_aa: CASSSTGGWGPNEQYF
v_call: TRBV30; clone_size: few; j_call: TRBJ2-5; d_call: TRBD2; cdr3_length: 17; cdr3_nt: TGTGCCTGGAGTGTACCCTTTAGCGGGAGGGCGCAAGAGACCCAGTACTTC; cdr3_aa: CAWSVPFSGRAQETQYF
v_call: TRBV6-2/TRBV6-3; clone_size: once; j_call: TRBJ2-7; d_call: .; cdr3_length: 14; cdr3_nt: TGTGCCAGCAGTTACGGCCCAGGGGTCTACGAGCAGTACTTC; cdr3_aa: CASSYGPGVYEQYF
v_call: TRBV11-1; clone_size: once; j_call: TRBJ2-2; d_call: .; cdr3_length: 13; cdr3_nt: TGTGCCAGTTCGGGACTTAACACCGGGGAGCTGTTTTTT; cdr3_aa: CASSGLNTGELFF
v_call: TRBV6-5; clone_size: .; j_call: TRBJ2-7; d_call: TRBD1; cdr3_length: 15; cdr3_nt: TGTGCCAGCAGTATTGCCGGGACAGGTTCTTACGAGCAGTACTTC; cdr3_aa: CASSIAGTGSYEQYF
v_call: TRBV5-5; clone_size: .; j_call: TRBJ2-7; d_call: TRBD1; cdr3_length: 15; cdr3_nt: TGTGCCAGCAGCCACCACCCAGGACAGGGCTACGAGCAGTACTTC; cdr3_aa: CASSHHPGQGYEQYF
v_call: TRBV19; clone_size: .; j_call: TRBJ1-2; d_call: .; cdr3_length: 15; cdr3_nt: TGTGCCAGTAGTACCACCACCACAGGGAGGTATGGCTACACCTTC; cdr3_aa: CASSTTTTGRYGYTF
v_call: TRBV12-3/TRBV12-4; clone_size: .; j_call: TRBJ1-5; d_call: .; cdr3_length: 13; cdr3_nt: TGTGCCAGCAGGCAGACTCTCAATCAGCCCCAGCATTTT; cdr3_aa: CASRQTLNQPQHF
v_call: TRBV6-6; clone_size: .; j_call: TRBJ1-5; d_call: .; cdr3_length: 15; cdr3_nt: TGTGCCAGCAGTCCCGGACGGTATAGCAATCAGCCCCAGCATTTT; cdr3_aa: CASSPGRYSNQPQHF
v_call: TRBV18; clone_size: once; j_call: TRBJ2-5; d_call: .; cdr3_length: 11; cdr3_nt: TGTGCCAGCTCAACTGAAGAGACCCAGTACTTC; cdr3_aa: CASSTEETQYF
v_call: TRBV7-9; clone_size: .; j_call: TRBJ2-1; d_call: TRBD1; cdr3_length: 14; cdr3_nt: TGTGCCAGCAGTTCTACAGGGGCCTACAATGAGCAGTTCTTC; cdr3_aa: CASSSTGAYNEQFF
v_call: TRBV6-5; clone_size: .; j_call: TRBJ2-7; d_call: .; cdr3_length: 15; cdr3_nt: TGTGCCAGCAGTCCATCTGGGGGACATCCCTACGAGCAGTACTTC; cdr3_aa: CASSPSGGHPYEQYF
v_call: TRBV10-3; clone_size: .; j_call: TRBJ2-7; d_call: TRBD1; cdr3_length: 15; cdr3_nt: TGTGCCATCAGTGAGTTCCGGGACAGGGGCCACGAGCAGTACTTC; cdr3_aa: CAISEFRDRGHEQYF
v_call: TRBV4-1; clone_size: .; j_call: TRBJ1-5; d_call: .; cdr3_length: 15; cdr3_nt: TGCGCCAGCAGCCAAAGACCGGGTGGGGGTCAGCCCCAGCATTTT; cdr3_aa: CASSQRPGGGQPQHF
v_call: TRBV6-6; clone_size: .; j_call: TRBJ1-1; d_call: TRBD1; cdr3_length: 15; cdr3_nt: TGTGCCAGCAGTTACCCGGGACAGAAGAACACTGAAGCTTTCTTT; cdr3_aa: CASSYPGQKNTEAFF
v_call: TRBV2; clone_size: .; j_call: TRBJ2-3; d_call: .; cdr3_length: 15; cdr3_nt: TGTGCCAGCAGCTTGGACTATAACCAAGGAGATACGCAGTATTTT; cdr3_aa: CASSLDYNQGDTQYF
v_call: TRBV28; clone_size: .; j_call: TRBJ2-1; d_call: .; cdr3_length: 15; cdr3_nt: TGTGCCAGCAGTCAGATAGTACGCTCCTACAATGAGCAGTTCTTC; cdr3_aa: CASSQIVRSYNEQFF
v_call: TRBV7-9; clone_size: .; j_call: TRBJ1-1; d_call: .; cdr3_length: 15; cdr3_nt: TGTGCCAGCAGCCCTTCCGGGATAGCCTACACTGAAGCTTTCTTT; cdr3_aa: CASSPSGIAYTEAFF
v_call: TRBV4-3; clone_size: .; j_call: TRBJ2-1; d_call: .; cdr3_length: 11; cdr3_nt: TGCGCCACACGGGGGTACAATGAGCAGTTCTTC; cdr3_aa: CATRGYNEQFF
v_call: TRBV7-2; clone_size: .; j_call: TRBJ2-5; d_call: TRBD1; cdr3_length: 13; cdr3_nt: TGTGCCAGCAGCCGGGACAGGGGAGAGACCCAGTACTTC; cdr3_aa: CASSRDRGETQYF
v_call: TRBV28; clone_size: .; j_call: TRBJ2-1; d_call: TRBD2; cdr3_length: 15; cdr3_nt: TGTGCCAGCAGTTTCCCTAGCGGGAGAGTTAATGAGCAGTTCTTC; cdr3_aa: CASSFPSGRVNEQFF
v_call: TRBV11-2; clone_size: .; j_call: TRBJ2-7; d_call: .; cdr3_length: 14; cdr3_nt: TGTGCCAGCAGCGCACCCTTGCTGGCCTACGAGCAGTACTTC; cdr3_aa: CASSAPLLAYEQYF
v_call: TRBV19; clone_size: .; j_call: TRBJ2-1; d_call: .; cdr3_length: 16; cdr3_nt: TGTGCCAGTAGTAAGGGGACGGGAAACTCCTACAATGAGCAGTTCTTC; cdr3_aa: CASSKGTGNSYNEQFF